This T cell receptor (beta chain) was identified during a study of cytomegalovirus exposure and HLA in healthy donors. CDR1 is SGHDT and CDR2 is YYEEEE in the germline V gene. Trimming removed 4 bases from V and 6 bases from J; junction bases left unmatched: 12. This CDR3 has 16 amino acids. Study-wide results and caveats: Analyses of presence and absence presupposed an approximately uniform sequencing depth across donors. In vitro experiments confirmed that three CMV-associated chains were specific for CMV antigens.

Points on this clone: Antigen specificity is unknown.

The PCR had 60 Vbeta and 13 Jbeta primers. Only in-frame clones appear in the TCRdb table, and some are missing; sequencing was by immunoSEQ multiplex PCR. This sample has about 190,000 clones, with around 87% found just once. The rearrangement uses TRBV5-6 and TRBJ2-5, with 10 bases identical to TRBD1. The sequence was obtained from a boy aged 2 to 10 in good health and CMV-seronegative. The sample consisted of PBMCs. The CDR3: CASSKPGTGVGKTQYF. The CDR3 region has the DNA TGTGCCAGCAGCAAGCCCGGGACAGGGGTCGGGAAGACCCAGTACTTC.